These 29 T cell receptor beta chains were all obtained from the same sample, sequenced in a study of beta chain features in type 1 diabetes. Overall study results and limits: In every one of the four CD4+ subsets, TCRB CDR3s were moderately but significantly shorter in Type 1 diabetes patients.

The entirety of the isolated RNA underwent reverse transcription, so expressed TCRB transcripts were sequenced. Only in-frame clones appear in the TCRdb table, and some are missing; sequencing was by immunoSEQ multiplex PCR. The data hold approximately 600,000 clones, with around 11% observed a single time. Which antigens these TCRs recognize remains unknown. Sequenced material: naive CD4+ T cells from blood. All receptors derive from a man aged 30 to 45 with type 1 diabetes.

The V gene is TRBV6-4, the J gene TRBJ2-1; TRBD2 matches 8 bases. V trimming: 2 bases; J trimming: 8 bases; junction bases outside the gene matches: 5. Germline CDR1 reads MRHNA; CDR2 reads SNTAGT. CDR3 length: 14 residues. CDR3 sequence reads: CASSDRGGRDEQFF. The CDR3 DNA follows: TGTGCCAGCAGTGACCGGGGGGGCCGGGATGAGCAGTTCTTC.

The chain uses TRBV28 and TRBJ2-7; tentative D call: TRBD1 (5 bases). This CDR3 spans 16 amino acids. Germline loops: CDR1 MDHEN, CDR2 SYDVKM. V lost 3 bases to trimming and J lost 0 bases, with 15 bases between them. Here the CDR3 reads CASSFRPRDRSYEQYF. CDR3 nucleotides: TGTGCCAGCAGTTTCCGACCCAGGGATCGCTCCTACGAGCAGTACTTC.

This clone was observed a handful of times. The chain has TRBV7-9 and TRBJ1-4; D not resolved. Deletions cut 5 bases from V and 7 bases from J, with 17 bases between. CDR3 length equals 15 residues. In germline, CDR1 is SEHNR, CDR2 FQNEAQ (reference sequence). CDR3: CASSPTFGDGEKLFF. In DNA, the CDR3 is TGTGCCAGCAGCCCAACTTTCGGGGATGGTGAAAAACTGTTTTTT.

This clone appeared a few times. J is TRBJ2-6 and V is TRBV6-5; maybe TRBD1 (6 bases). Trimming removed 8 bases from V and 4 bases from J, with 15 bases in between. The CDR3 is made up of 15 amino acids. Germline V CDR1 and CDR2: MNHEY, SVGAGI. CDR3: CASQTGGAGANVLTF. DNA of the CDR3: TGTGCCAGCCAGACAGGTGGGGCCGGGGCCAACGTCCTGACTTTC.

This clone was counted a few times. J is TRBJ2-7 and V is TRBV6-5, with TRBD1 as a possible D gene (6 bases). Germline CDR1 MNHEY, CDR2 SVGAGI. CDR3 length equals 14 residues. Trimming cost V 0 bases and J 5 bases, with 11 bases left between them. In nucleotides, the CDR3 is TGTGCCAGCAGTTACTCGCACAGGGCCCACGAGCAGTACTTC. This gives the protein CASSYSHRAHEQYF.

The table lists this clone with a few counts. The chain recombines TRBV10-3 with TRBJ2-2; 10 bases are a match to TRBD1. Germline V gene lookup returns CDR1 ENHRY and CDR2 SYGVKD. The CDR3 spans 13 residues. Trimming at V came to 7 bases and at J to 5 bases, leaving 1 base not matched to a gene. CDR3 sequence (DNA): TGTGCCATCAAGGGACAGGGGACCGGGGAGCTGTTTTTT. Encoded protein: CAIKGQGTGELFF.

As to this clone: The sample has other DNA sequences that encode this CDR3 too. The rearrangement joins TRBV9 to TRBJ2-2; D remains unclear. Germline V lookup: CDR1 SGDLS, CDR2 YYNGEE. CDR3 length: 13 amino acids. V was shortened by 1 base and J by 3 bases, with 4 bases between the two germline ends. The CDR3 nucleotides are TGTGCCAGCAGCGTACAGTACACCGGGGAGCTGTTTTTT. Amino acid sequence: CASSVQYTGELFF.

This clone showed up just a few times. J is TRBJ2-7 and V is TRBV5-1; 7 nucleotides agree with TRBD1. CDR1 is SGHRS, CDR2 YFSETQ, per germline. V dropped 3 bases and J dropped 7; count of bases not matched to a gene: 22. The CDR3 consists of 18 residues. The CDR3 loop reads CASSSSSGTADQGAEQYF. The CDR3 coding sequence is TGCGCCAGCAGCTCGAGCTCCGGGACAGCGGACCAGGGCGCTGAGCAGTACTTC.

Details on this clone: Within the sample, other DNA sequences also encode this same CDR3. The chain couples TRBV9 to TRBJ2-3, with TRBD1 identical over 7 bases. This CDR3 has 14 amino acids. Germline values: CDR1 SGDLS, CDR2 YYNGEE. The junction had 2 bases not matched to a gene; V was cut back by 3 bases and J by 1 base. The CDR3 sequence: CASSAGQGTDTQYF. In DNA, the CDR3 is TGTGCCAGCAGCGCCGGACAGGGCACAGATACGCAGTATTTT.

This clone was picked up a small number of times. The chain links TRBV7-2 to TRBJ1-3, with unresolved D. The CDR3 is 13 residues long. Germline V gives CDR1 SGHTA, CDR2 FQGNSA. Trimming took off 2 bases at V and 1 base at J, with 3 bases between the two ends. The DNA for the CDR3 is TGTGCCAGCAGCTTACAGTCTGGAAACACCATATATTTT. Translating gives CASSLQSGNTIYF.

This clone appeared a few times. The chain joins TRBV28 to TRBJ2-2; a weak D match, TRBD2 (5 bases). The germline V and J ends were trimmed by 5 bases and 4 bases, with 20 bases remaining between them. CDR1 is MDHEN, CDR2 SYDVKM, per germline. The CDR3 has 17 amino acids. CDR3 bases: TGTGCCAGCAGTCCTCCCCTCGGCGGGCGTCGCACCGGGGAGCTGTTTTTT. Its translation is CASSPPLGGRRTGELFF.

The gene calls are TRBV6-5 and TRBJ2-5, with a tentative D call TRBD1 (6 bases). Germline V gene data show CDR1 as MNHEY and CDR2 as SVGAGI. This CDR3 region has 13 residues. Trimming cost V 6 bases and J 5 bases, with 13 bases left between them. For the CDR3, the DNA is TGTGCCAGCAGGCCTCAGGGGCGGGAGACCCAGTACTTC. Its translation: CASRPQGRETQYF.

There are a few counts of this clone. The gene calls are TRBV4-2 and TRBJ1-3; tentative D call: TRBD1 (6 bases). From germline, CDR1 is LGHNA and CDR2 YNFKEQ. Trimming shortened V by 0 bases and J by 4 bases, and 13 bases separated the two germline ends. CDR3 length: 16 residues. The CDR3 loop reads CASSQDEQGSGNTIYF. For the CDR3, the DNA is TGTGCCAGCAGCCAAGATGAGCAGGGGTCCGGAAACACCATATATTTT.

This clone was observed a few times. V is TRBV15 and J is TRBJ1-6; perhaps TRBD1 as D (5 bases). In germline, CDR1 is LNHNV, CDR2 YYDKDF (reference sequence). The CDR3 extends over 17 amino acids. Trimming shortened V by 3 bases and J by 7 bases, and 19 bases separated the two germline ends. This CDR3 reads CATSSPRGGVGNSPLHF. The CDR3 nucleotides are TGTGCCACCAGCAGCCCCCGCGGGGGGGTTGGGAATTCACCCCTCCACTTT.

The J gene is TRBJ2-7, the V gene TRBV7-2; no clear D gene. V was trimmed by 7 bases and J by 7 bases, leaving 14 bases between them. Germline V gene sequence: CDR1 SGHTA, CDR2 FQGNSA. This CDR3 has 12 amino acids. CDR3 loop: CASTPDPREQYF. Here the CDR3 DNA reads TGTGCCAGCACCCCCGACCCGCGGGAGCAGTACTTC.

In its sample, this clone was seen a few times. The chain uses TRBV21-1 and TRBJ2-5; the table's D call, TRBD1, was not checked against the DNA. TRBV21-1 constitutes a pseudogene. The CDR3 contains 17 residues. The CDR3 nucleotides read TGTGCCAGCAGCAAAGCTCGAGGGACAGGGGTGAAGGAGACCCAGTACTTC. As protein: CASSKARGTGVKETQYF.

This clone has only a few counts. The chain combines TRBV15 with TRBJ1-3; D remains unclear. The CDR3 extends over 16 amino acids. Trimming stripped 5 bases from V and 0 bases from J, with 14 bases between. Germline CDR1 is LNHNV and CDR2 is YYDKDF (reference sequence). This CDR3 reads CATSPRGVASGNTIYF. CDR3 nucleotide sequence: TGTGCCACCAGCCCCCGGGGAGTCGCCTCTGGAAACACCATATATTTT.

Here the CDR3 DNA reads TGTGCCAGCAGCGTAGAGGTGGGAGGCTACGAGCAGTACTTC. This gives the protein CASSVEVGGYEQYF. This chain joins TRBV9 and TRBJ2-7, with TRBD2 as a possible D gene (6 bases). With 0 bases removed from V and 3 bases from J, the gap between germline ends came to 10 bases. The CDR3 loop spans 14 amino acids. The V gene's germline CDR1 is SGDLS and CDR2 YYNGEE. The variable domain in full, with the rest retrieved from reference TRBV9 and TRBJ2-7, is DSGVTQTPKHLITATGQRVTLRCSPRSGDLSVYWYQQSLDQGLQFLIQYYNGEERAKGNILERFSAQQFPDLHSELNLSSLELGDSALYFCASSVEVGGYEQYFGPGTRLTVT.

This clone turned up a few times. The J gene is TRBJ1-1, the V gene TRBV4-3, with D maybe TRBD1 (6 bases). This CDR3 comprises 15 residues. V was cut by 0 bases and J by 3 bases, with 11 bases left in between. In germline, CDR1 is LGHNA, CDR2 YSLEER. CDR3 nucleotide sequence: TGCGCCAGCAGCCAAGATAGGGGGTCCGACACTGAAGCTTTCTTT. It encodes CASSQDRGSDTEAFF.

V usage is TRBV27 and J usage is TRBJ1-2, with D perhaps TRBD1 (6 bases). This CDR3 spans 14 amino acids. Trimming removed 6 bases at V and 2 bases at J, with 13 bases between. The germline CDR1 and CDR2 sequences are MNHEY and SMNVEV (reference sequence). The CDR3 is CASRSGQGNYGYTF. In DNA, the CDR3 is TGTGCCAGCAGATCCGGGCAGGGGAACTATGGCTACACCTTC.

The gene calls are TRBV7-2 and TRBJ2-3, with D perhaps TRBD1 or TRBD2 (5 bases each). This CDR3 region has 14 residues. With 5 bases removed from V and 3 bases from J, the gap between germline ends came to 12 bases. Germline lookup yields CDR1 SGHTA and CDR2 FQGNSA. Here the CDR3 DNA reads TGTGCCAGCAGCCCCCAGTGGGGGACAGATACGCAGTATTTT. Translating gives CASSPQWGTDTQYF.

The chain recombines TRBV9 with TRBJ2-3; D may correspond to TRBD1 or TRBD2 (5 bases each). This CDR3 contains 16 residues. Germline values: CDR1 SGDLS, CDR2 YYNGEE. V lost 0 bases and J 0 bases, leaving 11 bases between the germline ends. CDR3 DNA sequence: TGTGCCAGCAGCGTAGGTGGGGACCTGAGCACAGATACGCAGTATTTT. Amino acid sequence: CASSVGGDLSTDTQYF.

The chain has TRBV5-6 and TRBJ2-5; D might be TRBD2 (6 bases). The CDR3 length is 15 residues. V was trimmed by 0 bases and J by 2 bases, leaving 11 bases between them. Germline CDR1 reads SGHDT; CDR2 reads YYEEEE. The CDR3 spells CASSLGLGDQETQYF. CDR3 nucleotide sequence: TGTGCCAGCAGCTTGGGACTAGGAGATCAAGAGACCCAGTACTTC.

This clone was observed a few times. The V and J genes are TRBV7-8 and TRBJ2-1; possible D gene TRBD2, 6 bases. There are 15 residues in the CDR3. V lost 3 bases to trimming and J lost 1 base, with 10 bases between them. Germline CDR1 is SGHVS and CDR2 is FQNEAQ. In nucleotides, the CDR3 is TGTGCCAGCAGCTTCTCCAGCGGGTCCTACAATGAGCAGTTCTTC. Protein sequence: CASSFSSGSYNEQFF.

The V call is TRBV10-3, the J call TRBJ1-4; 8 bases fit TRBD1. Trimming at V came to 3 bases and at J to 17 bases, leaving 8 bases not matched to a gene. In germline, CDR1 is ENHRY, CDR2 SYGVKD. The CDR3 is 12 residues long. CDR3: CAISDVTGALFF. The CDR3, as DNA: TGTGCCATCAGTGATGTGACAGGGGCACTTTTTTTT.

The chain has TRBV10-3 and TRBJ2-7; D ambiguous. The germline V and J ends were trimmed by 0 bases and 3 bases, with 9 bases remaining between them. Per the germline V gene, CDR1 is ENHRY and CDR2 is SYGVKD. The CDR3 has 14 residues. For the CDR3, the DNA is TGTGCCATCAGTGAGTCCGGGTCCCACTACGAGCAGTACTTC. Its protein is CAISESGSHYEQYF.

The chain is built from TRBV7-9 and TRBJ2-7; D might be TRBD1 (6 bases). The CDR3 consists of 13 residues. V lost 4 bases to trimming and J lost 2 bases, with 9 bases between them. Germline V gene lookup returns CDR1 SEHNR and CDR2 FQNEAQ (reference sequence). CDR3: CASSSTGPYEQYF. CDR3 coding DNA: TGTGCCAGCAGCTCTACAGGGCCCTACGAGCAGTACTTC. The variable domain in full, completed from reference TRBV7-9 and TRBJ2-7, reads DTGVSQNPRHKITKRGQNVTFRCDPISEHNRLYWYRQTLGQGPEFLTYFQNEAQLEKSRLLSDRFSAERPKGSFSTLEIQRTEQGDSAMYLCASSSTGPYEQYFGPGTRLTVT.

A few counts support this clone. The chain links TRBV18 to TRBJ2-2; D assignment may be TRBD1 or TRBD2 (5 bases each). This CDR3 is built from 15 residues. Looked up from germline, CDR1 is KGHSH and CDR2 is LQKENI. The germline V and J ends were trimmed by 6 bases and 0 bases, with 11 bases remaining between them. DNA of the CDR3: TGTGCCAGCTCCCGGACGGGGCCGAACACCGGGGAGCTGTTTTTT. Translation: CASSRTGPNTGELFF.

This chain connects TRBV28 to TRBJ2-3; 7 nucleotides agree with TRBD2. V dropped 5 bases and J dropped 2; count of bases not matched to a gene: 1. There are 13 residues in the CDR3. Per germline, CDR1 MDHEN and CDR2 SYDVKM. CDR3 sequence: CASSRDYTDTQYF. CDR3 DNA sequence: TGTGCCAGCAGTCGGGACTACACAGATACGCAGTATTTT.